These 17 T cell receptor beta chains originate from one sample sequenced in a study of regulatory T cells in long-lasting Graves disease. Building the TCR beta libraries relied on iRepertoire HTBI primers, and CDR3 regions underwent Arm-PCR. TCRdb fed the multiplex PCR reads into MiXCR, producing one record per CDR3 protein. This table has about 450,000 distinct CDR3 sequences, about 16% appearing once. Time point: newly diagnosed GD, antithyroid drugs for less than 3 months. RNA from PBMCs was the source of the TCR library. The data also belong to a second study, concerning T cells in Graves' hyperthyroidism and ophthalmopathy.

The sequenced sample was peripheral blood mononuclear cells (PBMCs), obtained at new diagnosis, from a patient treated with antithyroid drugs. The receptors come from a woman in her twenties or thirties with Graves disease.

This clonotype was seen ten or more times. The rearrangement joins TRBV3-1 to TRBJ2-5, with D perhaps TRBD2 (5 bases). The CDR3 is 14 residues long. Germline lookup yields CDR1 LGHDT and CDR2 YNNKEL (reference sequence). Trimming left V 4 bases short and J 3 bases short, with 12 bases between. CDR3 coding DNA: TGTGCCAGCAGCCCCCGGGTCGGGGAAGAGACCCAGTACTTC. This codes for CASSPRVGEETQYF.

About this clonotype itself: A clone one base away is much larger, so this may be a read error. This chain connects TRBV18 to TRBJ2-7; tentatively, D is TRBD1 or TRBD2 (5 bases each). This CDR3 is built from 14 residues. From germline, CDR1 is KGHSH and CDR2 LQKENI. CDR3 amino acids: CASSREDGTYEPYF. The CDR3 DNA is TGTGCCAGCTCACGAGAGGACGGGACCTACGAGCCGTACTTC.

The table lists this clonotype with many counts. J is TRBJ2-5 and V is TRBV3-1; TRBD1 matches at 12 bases. The CDR3 totals 14 residues. V was clipped by 5 bases and J by 5 bases; unmatched bases: 3. The germline CDR1 and CDR2 sequences are LGHDT and YNNKEL (reference sequence). This CDR3 reads CASSGTGGAETQYF. The CDR3 DNA sequence: TGTGCCAGCAGCGGGACAGGGGGCGCGGAGACCCAGTACTTC.

The chain joins TRBV29-1 to TRBJ2-7, with D possibly TRBD2 on 6 matching bases. Trimming removed 3 bases from V and 4 bases from J, with 7 bases in between. The CDR3 is 11 residues long. The germline CDR1 and CDR2 sequences are SQVTM and ANQGSEA. CDR3 nucleotides: TGCAGCGTTGAGGGAGGATACGAGCAGTACTTC. Its translation is CSVEGGYEQYF.

Comment on this clonotype: This could be a read error, since a much larger clone is one nucleotide away. The chain joins TRBV13 to TRBJ2-1, with 7 bases lining up with TRBD1. V shed 5 bases, J shed 4 bases, and the junction held 2 bases outside the gene matches. Per the germline V gene, CDR1 is PRHDT and CDR2 is FYEKMQ (reference sequence). The CDR3 covers 13 residues. CDR3 nucleotide sequence: TGTGCCAGCAGCGCGGACAGGTACAATGAGCAGTTCTTC. Amino acids: CASSADRYNEQFF.

The chain is built from TRBV6-1 and TRBJ2-2; D gene ambiguous. Per the germline V gene, CDR1 is MNHNS and CDR2 is SASEGT. V gave up 3 bases and J gave up 2 bases, with 10 bases separating them. This CDR3 is built from 15 residues. The CDR3 region is CASSEPGLNTGELFF. CDR3 nucleotide sequence: TGTGCCAGCAGTGAGCCCGGGTTAAACACCGGGGAGCTGTTTTTT.

This clonotype was seen at least ten times. This rearrangement joins TRBV27 to TRBJ1-1; 7 nucleotides agree with TRBD1. The V gene's germline CDR1 is MNHEY and CDR2 SMNVEV (reference sequence). The CDR3 is 13 amino acids. J was trimmed by 3 bases and V by 8 bases; bases with no gene match: 6. The CDR3 nucleotides read TGTGCCAGCTCTTGGGGGACAGACACTGAAGCTTTCTTT. Translated: CASSWGTDTEAFF.

Points on this clonotype: Since a far larger clone is one base different, this is likely a read error. V and J are TRBV18 and TRBJ2-5; the match to TRBD2 covers 10 bases. The J call is in doubt because the DNA end fits TRBJ2-1 better. This CDR3 contains 14 residues. CDR1 KGHSH and CDR2 LQKENI come from the germline V gene. CDR3 in DNA: TGTGCCAGCCCACCGTCTAGCGGGAGTAATGAGCAGTTCTTC. Its protein product is CASPPSSGSNEQFF.

This clonotype was observed many times. The chain is built from TRBV30 and TRBJ2-7, with TRBD2 identical over 7 bases. Germline-derived CDR1 and CDR2 are GTSNPN and SVGIG (reference sequence). This CDR3 contains 13 residues. Trimming at V came to 0 bases and at J to 6 bases, leaving 5 bases not matched to a gene. CDR3 sequence reads: CAWSVGLQSEQYF. For the CDR3, the DNA is TGTGCCTGGAGTGTGGGACTACAGAGCGAGCAGTACTTC.

This clonotype was observed many times. The CDR3 DNA is TGTGCCTGGAGTGGAGAGGGGAGTGTGGAAAAACTGTTTTTT. The encoded protein is CAWSGEGSVEKLFF. The V and J genes are TRBV30 and TRBJ1-4, with D possibly being TRBD1 (5 bases). CDR3 length: 14 amino acids. The germline gives CDR1 GTSNPN, CDR2 SVGIG (reference sequence). V was pared by 1 base and J by 8 bases, with 14 bases between.

This clonotype was observed at least ten times. V is TRBV27 and J is TRBJ2-1; maybe TRBD1 (6 bases). CDR3 length: 15 residues. The germline V and J ends were trimmed by 4 bases and 12 bases, with 22 bases remaining between them. CDR1 MNHEY and CDR2 SMNVEV come from the germline V gene (reference sequence). The CDR3 DNA is TGTGCCAGCAGTTCCTCCGGGCAGGGGAAATTTTGGCAGTTCTTC. This encodes CASSSSGQGKFWQFF.

This clonotype was recorded many times. The chain carries TRBV6-1 and TRBJ1-2; possible D gene TRBD1, 6 bases. The CDR3 extends over 14 amino acids. Germline CDR1 MNHNS, CDR2 SASEGT. V gave up 4 bases and J gave up 4 bases, with 13 bases separating them. The DNA of the CDR3 is TGTGCCAGCAGTGGTTGGGGGCGCCCCTATGGCTACACCTTC. Translating it yields CASSGWGRPYGYTF.

In the case of this clonotype: A much larger clone lies a single base off, so this may be a read error. Because it lacks the conserved phenylalanine or tryptophan at the end, this CDR3 is likely a read error. V and J are TRBV11-2 and TRBJ2-1, with a weak D call TRBD1 (5 bases). V was pared by 3 bases and J by 4 bases, with 13 bases between. Germline V gene sequence: CDR1 SGHAT, CDR2 FQNNGV. The CDR3 is 15 amino acids. In DNA, the CDR3 is TGTGCCAGCAGCTTGAACTGGGGCCCGTACAATGAGCAGTTCCTC. Its translation is CASSLNWGPYNEQFL.

This clonotype appeared many times. The chain combines TRBV11-3 with TRBJ2-1; D might be TRBD2 (6 bases). This CDR3 spans 15 amino acids. V was trimmed by 1 base and J by 10 bases, leaving 17 bases between them. Germline CDR1 SGHNT, CDR2 YENEEA. DNA of the CDR3: TGTGCCAGCAGCTTAGGGACGGGAGCAGCGGACGAGCAGTTCTTC. Its protein is CASSLGTGAADEQFF.

This clonotype was seen ten or more times. The chain couples TRBV12-3 or TRBV12-4 to TRBJ1-1; no reliable D call. The CDR3 is 15 residues long. V lost 3 bases to trimming and J lost 4 bases, with 15 bases between them. CDR3 region: CASSFNWRVGTEAFF. For the CDR3, the DNA is TGTGCCAGCAGTTTCAATTGGAGGGTCGGCACTGAAGCTTTCTTT.

This clonotype was seen only a few times. Possible read error: a much larger clone is one base away. The genes are TRBV30 and TRBJ2-7; TRBD2 matches 8 bases. Germline-derived CDR1 and CDR2 are GTSNPN and SVGIG (reference sequence). CDR3 length: 13 amino acids. CDR3 sequence (DNA): TGTGCCTGGATGTGGGCGGGAGGCCTCGAGCAGCACTTC. This codes for CAWMWAGGLEQHF.

This clonotype was observed a handful of times. The J gene is TRBJ2-7, the V gene TRBV3-1; 8 bases are shared with TRBD1. The length of the CDR3 is 15 residues. Germline lookup yields CDR1 LGHDT and CDR2 YNNKEL (reference sequence). With 4 bases clipped from V and 2 bases from J, the junction kept 7 bases outside the gene matches. The CDR3 DNA follows: TGTGCCAGCAGCCCTATACCGGGACAGGCCTACGAGCAGTACTTC. Its protein is CASSPIPGQAYEQYF.